A selection of T cell receptor beta chains follows, all from one sample in a study of cytomegalovirus exposure and HLA in healthy donors. Assay used: immunoSEQ multiplex PCR; TCRdb lists only in-frame clones, some missing. The data contain 160,000 or so clones, around 73% of them seen just once; the ten biggest clones take up more than 1.2%. Sequenced sample: PBMCs. Receptor source: a male donor in good health and CMV-seronegative. Both conserved end residues are part of each CDR3. D genes are given only for firm matches. A clone size is listed for some rows: how often the clone was seen (once, few, many), or a class if it is expanded.

d_gene,abundance,j_gene,v_gene,CDR3aa,CDR3nt
TRBD1,.,TRBJ2-7,TRBV19,CASKMGQGSLEQYF,TGTGCCAGTAAAATGGGACAGGGATCCTTAGAGCAGTACTTC
.,.,TRBJ2-5,TRBV10-3,CAISQGIQETQYF,TGTGCCATTTCTCAGGGGATTCAAGAGACCCAGTACTTC
.,.,TRBJ1-3,TRBV6-6,CASSHRTAGNTIYF,TGTGCCAGCAGTCACCGGACAGCTGGAAACACCATATATTTT
.,.,TRBJ2-7,TRBV5-4,CAISYPGRTSSYEQYF,TGTGCCATTTCCTACCCAGGACGGACAAGCTCCTACGAGCAGTACTTC
TRBD1,.,TRBJ2-7,TRBV10-3,CAISEIPQGNEQYF,TGTGCCATCAGTGAAATTCCACAGGGGAACGAGCAGTACTTC
TRBD1,.,TRBJ1-2,TRBV5-1,CASSLDRTGVGYTF,TGCGCCAGCAGCTTGGATCGAACAGGGGTCGGCTACACCTTC
TRBD2,once,TRBJ2-7,TRBV18,CASSPSSGGDEQYF,TGTGCCAGCTCACCTTCTAGCGGGGGCGATGAGCAGTACTTC
.,few,TRBJ1-4,TRBV28,CASSLPGFNEKLFF,TGTGCCAGCAGTTTGCCAGGTTTTAATGAAAAACTGTTTTTT
.,.,TRBJ2-1,TRBV5-1,CASSLELQSYNEQFF,TGCGCCAGCAGCTTGGAACTCCAATCCTACAATGAGCAGTTCTTC
TRBD1,.,TRBJ1-2,TRBV10-3,CAIGPGQNYGYTF,TGTGCCATCGGCCCGGGACAGAACTATGGCTACACCTTC
.,.,TRBJ1-4,TRBV4-3,CASRDRGSTNEKLFF,TGCGCCAGCAGGGACCGGGGGTCAACTAATGAAAAACTGTTTTTT
TRBD2,.,TRBJ2-5,TRBV7-9,CASSALGLAGKETQYF,TGTGCCAGCAGCGCGCTAGGGCTAGCGGGCAAAGAGACCCAGTACTTC
TRBD2,once,TRBJ2-7,TRBV11-2,CASRGIAGGQPTMEQYF,TGTGCCAGCAGAGGGATAGCGGGAGGCCAACCGACGATGGAGCAGTACTTC
TRBD1,.,TRBJ2-7,TRBV4-2,CASSRGANRGHEQYF,TGTGCCAGCAGCCGGGGGGCTAACAGGGGGCACGAGCAGTACTTC
TRBD2,.,TRBJ2-5,TRBV9,CASSVGGTSGSFLKTQYF,TGTGCCAGCAGCGTAGGGGGGACTAGCGGGAGTTTTTTAAAGACCCAGTACTTC
.,.,TRBJ2-3,TRBV9,CASSPRPGFTDTQYF,TGTGCCAGCAGCCCCCGGCCGGGGTTCACAGATACGCAGTATTTT
.,few,TRBJ1-5,TRBV7-7,CASSLFGGLNQPQHF,TGTGCCAGCAGCTTATTCGGGGGGCTTAATCAGCCCCAGCATTTT
TRBD2,.,TRBJ2-1,TRBV7-2,CASSPAGGLRNEQFF,TGTGCCAGCAGCCCAGCGGGGGGGCTGAGGAATGAGCAGTTCTTC
TRBD1,.,TRBJ1-1,TRBV4-2,CAARDRALNTEAFF,TGTGCCGCCCGGGACAGAGCTTTGAACACTGAAGCTTTCTTT
TRBD2,.,TRBJ2-1,TRBV19,CASTRGSGGPIQQFF,TGTGCCAGTACCCGGGGGAGCGGGGGCCCTATACAGCAGTTCTTC
TRBD1,.,TRBJ1-1,TRBV18,CASSDRGLNTEAFF,TGTGCCAGCTCAGACAGGGGGCTGAACACTGAAGCTTTCTTT
TRBD1,.,TRBJ1-1,TRBV5-8,CASRPSDRDTEAFF,TGTGCCAGCAGGCCCAGTGACAGGGACACTGAAGCTTTCTTT
.,.,TRBJ2-3,TRBV7-6,CASSPVGRGRPSTDTQYF,TGTGCCAGCAGCCCTGTTGGGCGGGGACGGCCTAGCACAGATACGCAGTATTTT
TRBD1,.,TRBJ2-7,TRBV5-1,CASSLVGQGTYEQYF,TGCGCCAGCAGCTTGGTAGGACAGGGTACCTACGAGCAGTACTTC
.,.,TRBJ2-1,TRBV5-1,CASSLNNNEQFF,TGCGCCAGCAGCTTGAACAACAATGAGCAGTTCTTC
TRBD1,few,TRBJ2-7,TRBV18,CASSAGTGVSYEQYF,TGTGCCAGCTCGGCCGGGACAGGGGTATCCTACGAGCAGTACTTC